This T cell receptor beta chain was recovered during a study of blood T cells in healthy people across ages. General study points: Per-million-T-cell TCR beta diversity fell roughly linearly with age.

This clonotype was detected a few times. Its specificity is not known. Then a second PCR, running about 7 to 11 cycles, was carried out with a sample-barcoded 5' primer and a J-beta primer mix. One entry per CDR3 protein, called by TCRdb with MiXCR from the 5' RACE reads. The sample has 1.5 million to 2 million distinct CDR3 sequences; roughly 27% are singletons. Germline CDR1 is SGDLS and CDR2 is YYNGEE. This CDR3 is 13 amino acids long. V was pared by 0 bases and J by 9 bases, with 10 bases between. This receptor was identified in a woman younger than 45 in good health. The V and J genes are TRBV9 and TRBJ2-1, with D tentatively TRBD2 (6 bases). Sequenced material: blood. DNA of the CDR3: TGTGCCAGCAGCGTAGTCACTAGCAGTGAGCAGTTCTTC. The encoded protein is CASSVVTSSEQFF. Drawing the rest from reference TRBV9 and TRBJ2-1, the complete variable domain is DSGVTQTPKHLITATGQRVTLRCSPRSGDLSVYWYQQSLDQGLQFLIQYYNGEERAKGNILERFSAQQFPDLHSELNLSSLELGDSALYFCASSVVTSSEQFFGPGTRLTVL.